This TCR beta chain was sequenced in a study of identical twins. There are a few counts of this clonotype. The CDR3 runs 11 residues. With V trimmed by 6 bases and J by 5 bases, 0 bases remained unmatched. The germline V gene has CDR1 SNHLY and CDR2 FYNNEI. TCRdb re-called the 5' RACE reads through MiXCR, storing one row per CDR3 protein. This table has around 490,000 distinct CDR3 sequences, approximately 16% appearing once. These data also formed part of another study, on yellow fever vaccine responses in identical twins.

The V and J genes are TRBV2 and TRBJ1-2; TRBD1 aligns across 7 bases. The sequenced sample consisted of CD4+ T cells sorted from blood. The clonotype was recovered from a woman aged 18-30 years in good health. The CDR3 is CASRQGYGYTF. CDR3 sequence (DNA): TGTGCCAGCAGACAGGGGTATGGCTACACCTTC.